This T cell receptor beta chain was sequenced in a study of T cell repertoires in cytomegalovirus infection. Background on the study: CMV infection and matching HLA type were both indicated by public TCR beta signatures. General study points: Summed public TCR beta family frequency identified CMV carriers bearing the relevant HLA. What dominated the ex vivo response were HLA-C-restricted CMV-specific TCR beta clonotypes.

This clonotype appeared many times. The antigen is undetermined. TCRdb re-derived calls from the reads in MiXCR, one entry per CDR3 protein. The top ten hold around 13% of the sample, which has more than 350,000 distinct CDR3 sequences, approximately 31% seen once. The germline gives CDR1 SEHNR, CDR2 FQNEAQ (reference sequence). The CDR3 extends over 12 amino acids. Trimming left V 6 bases short and J 6 bases short, with 12 bases between. The source material was PBMCs. This clonotype was obtained from a human donor in good health (CMV status not recorded). Some clones in this sample may be carry-over from other donors' samples. The genes are TRBV7-9 and TRBJ2-7; no firm D call. This CDR3 is CASSSGTTEQYF. The CDR3 nucleotides read TGTGCCAGCAGTTCCGGCACCACCGAGCAGTACTTC.